This T cell receptor (beta chain) originates from a study of early T cells in non-severe SARS-CoV-2 infection. As for the study in general: It was bulk RNA from unsorted whole blood that was sequenced, and the chains were unpaired.

Overall study results and limits: VDJdb matching skewed toward anti-spike CD8 responses, missing private and CD4 specificities.

Germline V CDR1 and CDR2: ENHRY, SYGVKD. V lost 10 bases, J lost 6 bases, and 19 bases lay in between. This CDR3 is built from 14 residues. In this sample, this clonotype turned up many times. Its antigen is unidentified. Unique molecular identifiers were affixed to single, distinct cDNA molecules. Using its own MiXCR run on the 5' RACE reads, TCRdb lists one record per CDR3 protein. The table has tens of thousands of distinct CDR3 sequences, 13% to 15% seen once. The material sequenced was whole blood. The source is an adult who was a healthcare worker with PCR-confirmed SARS-CoV-2 infection or an uninfected control (not recorded which). The genes are TRBV10-3 and TRBJ2-1, with a possible D match to TRBD2 (8 bases). The CDR3 DNA is TGTGCCAGCACCCGGGAGGGGGCCACCAATGAGCAGTTCTTC. Translated, it gives CASTREGATNEQFF.